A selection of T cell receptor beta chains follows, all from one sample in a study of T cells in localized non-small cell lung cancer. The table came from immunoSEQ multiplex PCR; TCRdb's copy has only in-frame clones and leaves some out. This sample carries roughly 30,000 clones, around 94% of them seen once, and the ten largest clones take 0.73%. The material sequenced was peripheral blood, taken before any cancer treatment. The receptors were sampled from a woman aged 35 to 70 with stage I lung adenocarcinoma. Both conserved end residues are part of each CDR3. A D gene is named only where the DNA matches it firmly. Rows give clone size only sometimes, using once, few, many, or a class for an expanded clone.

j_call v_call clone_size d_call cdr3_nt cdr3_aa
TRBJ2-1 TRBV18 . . TGTGCCAGCTCACCAGGGGCCCCAAGCTCCTACAATGAGCAGTTCTTC CASSPGAPSSYNEQFF
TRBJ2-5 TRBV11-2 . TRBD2 TGTGCCAGCAGCTTAGGGGTTAGCGGGGGGGCTCAAGAGACCCAGTACTTC CASSLGVSGGAQETQYF
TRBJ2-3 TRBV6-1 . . TGTGCCAGCAGTGCCCTTTTTGGTACGCAGTATTTT CASSALFGTQYF
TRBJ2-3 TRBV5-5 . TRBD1 TGTGCCAGCAGCTTACAACCTGGGACAGGGGGCACAGATACGCAGTATTTT CASSLQPGTGGTDTQYF
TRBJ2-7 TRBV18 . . TGTGCCAGCTCGCACACCGGGGGACCCTACGAGCAGTACTTC CASSHTGGPYEQYF
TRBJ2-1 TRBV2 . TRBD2 TGTGCCACCCAAGGTAGCGGGATTCTACCGGGCGAGCAGTTCTTC CATQGSGILPGEQFF
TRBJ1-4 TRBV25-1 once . TGTGCCAGCAGTGACCCCCGGAGTTCAACTAATGAAAAACTGTTTTTT CASSDPRSSTNEKLFF
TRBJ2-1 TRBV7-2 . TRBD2 TGTGCCAGCAGCCGTACTAGCGACTACAATGAGCAGTTCTTC CASSRTSDYNEQFF
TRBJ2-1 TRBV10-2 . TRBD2 TGCGCCAGCAGTGACGGGACTAGCGGCCTCTACAATGAGCAGTTCTTC CASSDGTSGLYNEQFF
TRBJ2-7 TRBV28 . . TGTGCCAGCAGTTTGGAGGGGCTTCTTTACGAGCAGTACTTC CASSLEGLLYEQYF
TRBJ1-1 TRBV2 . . TGTGCCAGCAGTGAACGCCAGGGCTCTGAAGCTTTCTTT CASSERQGSEAFF
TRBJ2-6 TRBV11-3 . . TGTGCCAGCAGCTTAGGAGGCAACTCTGGGGCCAACGTCCTGACTTTC CASSLGGNSGANVLTF
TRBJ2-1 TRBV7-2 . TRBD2 TGTGCCAGCAGCGTCTCGACTAGCGGCCAGGTTGAGCAGTTCTTC CASSVSTSGQVEQFF
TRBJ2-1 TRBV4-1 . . TGCGCCAGCAGCCAAGGACAGGAGTACAATGAGCAGTTCTTC CASSQGQEYNEQFF
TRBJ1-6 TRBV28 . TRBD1 TGTGCCAGCAGTTTGATCCTACAGGGGTTCGCAAATTCACCCCTCCACTTT CASSLILQGFANSPLHF
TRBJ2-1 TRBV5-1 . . TGCGCCAGCAGCAGAGGGGGGACCTACAATGAGCAGTTCTTC CASSRGGTYNEQFF
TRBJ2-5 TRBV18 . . TGTGCCAGCTCACAGGGCGTGGGGGAGACCCAGTACTTC CASSQGVGETQYF
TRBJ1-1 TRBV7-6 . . TGTGCCAGCAGCTTAAATCAGGGAAAAACTGAAGCTTTCTTT CASSLNQGKTEAFF
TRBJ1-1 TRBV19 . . TGTGCCAGTAGATGGGAAGGGACCCCGGAGGTCCCTGAAGCTTTCTTT CASRWEGTPEVPEAFF
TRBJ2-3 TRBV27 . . TGTGCCAGCAGTTTACAAAACAGAGTGGATACGCAGTATTTT CASSLQNRVDTQYF
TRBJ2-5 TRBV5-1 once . TGCGCCAGCAGCTTGTGGTCAGGGAGGGAGACCCAGTACTTC CASSLWSGRETQYF
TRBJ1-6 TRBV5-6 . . TGTGCCAGCAGCTCCCGTCCTTCACCCCTCCACTTT CASSSRPSPLHF
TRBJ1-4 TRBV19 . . TGTGCCAGTAGTATAGGGGGCAAAAAACTGTTTTTT CASSIGGKKLFF
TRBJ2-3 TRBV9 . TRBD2 TGTGCCAGCAGCGTCGGTCCTAGCGGGGGGACAGATACGCAGTATTTT CASSVGPSGGTDTQYF
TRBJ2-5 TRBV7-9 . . TGTGCCAGCAGCTTAGTGGGGAAGTACCAAGAGACCCAGTACTTC CASSLVGKYQETQYF
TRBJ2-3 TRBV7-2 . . TGTGCCAGCAGCCTTACCCCGGCCTCCCGCACAGATACGCAGTATTTT CASSLTPASRTDTQYF
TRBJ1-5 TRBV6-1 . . TGTGCCAGCTCCCCTAGGAGCAATCAGCCCCAGCATTTT CASSPRSNQPQHF
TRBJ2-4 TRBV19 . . TGTGCCAGTAGTGTAACAGGCTTCGTCATTCAGTACTTC CASSVTGFVIQYF
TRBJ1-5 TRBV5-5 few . TGTGCCAGCAGCTCCCAAGCGGGGGGCAGTCAGCCCCAGCATTTT CASSSQAGGSQPQHF
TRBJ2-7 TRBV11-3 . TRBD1 TGTGCCAGCAGGCTGGACAGGGTCTCCTACGAGCAGTACTTC CASRLDRVSYEQYF
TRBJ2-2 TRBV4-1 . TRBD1 TGCGCCAGCAGCCTCCGGACAGGGAACACCGGGGAGCTGTTTTTT CASSLRTGNTGELFF
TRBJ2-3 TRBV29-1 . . TGCAGCGCCGCCCCGACAGATACGCAGTATTTT CSAAPTDTQYF
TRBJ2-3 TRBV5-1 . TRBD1 TGCGCCAGCAGCTTGGGGGGGACAGCCCCTCCTCCAGATACGCAGTATTTT CASSLGGTAPPPDTQYF
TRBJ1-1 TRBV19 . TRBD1 TGTGCCAGTAGTACGATTGGACAGGGGCGATATGAAGCTTTCTTT CASSTIGQGRYEAFF
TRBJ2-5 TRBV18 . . TGTGCCAGCTCACCACTTCCGCCAGGGTATCTAGAGACCCAGTACTTC CASSPLPPGYLETQYF
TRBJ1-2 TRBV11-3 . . TGTGCCAGCAGCCCCAGACGGGACTATGGCTACACCTTC CASSPRRDYGYTF
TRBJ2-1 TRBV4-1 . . TGCGCCAGCAGCCAACCTATACATGGACCAGAGCAGTTCTTC CASSQPIHGPEQFF
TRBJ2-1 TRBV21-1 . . TGTGCCAGCAGCAAAGGGCGACATCACAATGAGCAGTTCTTC CASSKGRHHNEQFF
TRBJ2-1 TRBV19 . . TGTGCCACCAGAGACTATTACTCCTACAATGAGCAGTTCTTC CATRDYYSYNEQFF
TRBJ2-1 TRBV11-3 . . TGTGCCAGCAGCTCCGGGGGGCGCAATGAGCAGTTCTTC CASSSGGRNEQFF
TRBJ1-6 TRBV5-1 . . TGCGCCAGCAGGCCGGACACTGGACCTTCACCCCTCCACTTT CASRPDTGPSPLHF
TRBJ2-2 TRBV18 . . TGTGCCAGCTCATCAATCGGAGTCGGGGAGCTGTTTTTT CASSSIGVGELFF
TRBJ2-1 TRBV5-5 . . TGTGCCAGCAGCTTTGATTGGGATGAGCAGTTCTTC CASSFDWDEQFF
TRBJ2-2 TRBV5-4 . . TGTGCCAGCAGCTCTGGTTTAAAGCGTAACACCGGGGAGCTGTTTTTT CASSSGLKRNTGELFF
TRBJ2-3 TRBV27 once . TGTGCCAGCAATCCCAGGGGCCCTAACGAAAACACAGATACGCAGTATTTT CASNPRGPNENTDTQYF
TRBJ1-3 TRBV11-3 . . TGTGCCAGCAGCTTAGAGGGTCTCTCTGGAAACACCATATATTTT CASSLEGLSGNTIYF
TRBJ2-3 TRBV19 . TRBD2 TGTGCCAGCAGGACTAGCGGGAGGACTTTCACAGATACGCAGTATTTT CASRTSGRTFTDTQYF
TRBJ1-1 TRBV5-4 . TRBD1 TGTGCCAGCAGGCCCGGGACAGGGATGGGATCAAACGCTGAAGCTTTCTTT CASRPGTGMGSNAEAFF
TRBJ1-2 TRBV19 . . TGTGCCAGTAGTATAGTTACAGGTAGAACTAACTATGGCTACACCTTC CASSIVTGRTNYGYTF
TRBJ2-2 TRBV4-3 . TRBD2 TGCGCCAGCAGCCAGGGGGGGTCCTTTTACACCGGGGAGCTGTTTTTT CASSQGGSFYTGELFF
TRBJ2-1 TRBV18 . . TGTGCCAGCTCACCATCTGGGGGTATTAGGTACAATGAGCAGTTCTTC CASSPSGGIRYNEQFF
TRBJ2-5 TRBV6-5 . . TGTGCCACTACACGATTGGGGGAAGAGACCCAGTACTTC CATTRLGEETQYF
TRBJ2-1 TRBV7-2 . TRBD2 TGTGCCAGCAGCTTAACGGGACTAGCTAACAATGAGCAGTTCTTC CASSLTGLANNEQFF